Here is one T cell receptor beta chain with its context. Its antigen remains unidentified. Tumor tissue was taken before any definitive surgery or chemotherapy was given. V lost 2 bases and J 1 base, leaving 5 bases between the germline ends. CDR3 length equals 13 residues. In germline, CDR1 is LGHNA, CDR2 YSLEER. This table comes from immunoSEQ multiplex PCR, and its TCRdb copy is limited to in-frame clones, with some not included. Here the sample spans under 2,500 clones, roughly 64% being singletons. This sample is drawn from a study of high-grade serous ovarian cancer treatment subgroups. Study-level information: Samples averaged about 15,000 reads and around 7,600 unique TCR beta rearrangements. General study results and limits: Higher neoantigen levels went with greater TCR clonal relatedness. Without spatial data, bulk sequencing limits insight into HGSC tumor diversity. The analyses considered CDR3 and ignored CDR1 and CDR2.

The TCR comes from a human donor with high-grade serous ovarian cancer. Input material: tumor tissue. The rearrangement joins TRBV4-3 to TRBJ1-1, with D hard to call. CDR3 loop: CASSQNWNTEAFF. The DNA of the CDR3 is TGCGCCAGCAGCCAAAACTGGAACACTGAAGCTTTCTTT.